By frequency in the sample, the clone carrying this T cell receptor beta chain is medium-sized (0.01 to 0.1%). Its antigen is still unknown. The source of the sample is a study of CD8 T cells in ankylosing spondylitis. Regarding the study as a whole: The study looked at matched synovial fluid samples from ankylosing spondylitis patients. Disease-linked clones were reported to be significantly enriched there. For ankylosing spondylitis blood, a TCR beta motif of seven to nine highly homologous variants appeared characteristic.

With molecular barcodes, quantitative 5'-RACE was used to make the TCR beta libraries. TCRdb recomputed calls from the 5' RACE reads with MiXCR, one row per CDR3 protein. The top ten clones hold around 28% of a sample with tens of thousands of distinct CDR3 sequences, about 17% of them seen once. The V and J ends lost 5 bases and 0 bases respectively, with 11 bases between them. The CDR3 has 15 amino acids. The germline V gene encodes CDR1 SEHNR and CDR2 FQNEAQ (reference sequence). This chain joins TRBV7-9 and TRBJ2-4; D possibly uses TRBD1 or TRBD2 (7 bases each). This receptor was identified in a male donor with ankylosing spondylitis or in good health (not recorded which). The specimen sequenced was blood. DNA for the CDR3: TGTGCCAGCAGCCTCAGGGGGGGAGCCAAAAACATTCAGTACTTC. Translating gives CASSLRGGAKNIQYF.